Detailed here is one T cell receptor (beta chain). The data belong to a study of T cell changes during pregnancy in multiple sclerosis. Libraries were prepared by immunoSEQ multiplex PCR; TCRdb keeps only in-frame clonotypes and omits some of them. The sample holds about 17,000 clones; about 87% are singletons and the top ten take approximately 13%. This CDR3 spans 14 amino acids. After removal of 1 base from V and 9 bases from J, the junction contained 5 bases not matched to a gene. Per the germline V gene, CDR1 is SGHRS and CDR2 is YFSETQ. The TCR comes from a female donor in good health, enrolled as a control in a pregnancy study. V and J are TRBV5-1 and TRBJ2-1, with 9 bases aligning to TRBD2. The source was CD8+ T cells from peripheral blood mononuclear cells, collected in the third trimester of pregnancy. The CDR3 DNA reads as TGCGCCAGCAGCTTGTCGGCGGGAGGGGTTGAGCAGTTCTTC. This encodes CASSLSAGGVEQFF.